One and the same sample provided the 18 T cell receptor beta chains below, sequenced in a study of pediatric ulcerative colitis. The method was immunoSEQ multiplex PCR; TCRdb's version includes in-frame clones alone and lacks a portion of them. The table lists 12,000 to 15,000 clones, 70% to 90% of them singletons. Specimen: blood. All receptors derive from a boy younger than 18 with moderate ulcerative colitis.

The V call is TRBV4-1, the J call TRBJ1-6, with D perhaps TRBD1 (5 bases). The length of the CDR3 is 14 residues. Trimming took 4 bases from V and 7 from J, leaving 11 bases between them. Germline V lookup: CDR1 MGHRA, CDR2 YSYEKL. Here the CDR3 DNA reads TGCGCCAGCAGCCCGGGACGGAGAAATTCACCCCTCCACTTT. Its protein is CASSPGRRNSPLHF.

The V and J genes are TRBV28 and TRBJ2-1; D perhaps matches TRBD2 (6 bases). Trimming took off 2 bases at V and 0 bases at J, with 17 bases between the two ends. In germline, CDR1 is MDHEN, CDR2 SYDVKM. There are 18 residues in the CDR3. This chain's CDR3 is CASSLRPSAGYSYNEQFF. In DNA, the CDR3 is TGTGCCAGCAGTTTACGTCCGTCAGCGGGCTACTCCTACAATGAGCAGTTCTTC.

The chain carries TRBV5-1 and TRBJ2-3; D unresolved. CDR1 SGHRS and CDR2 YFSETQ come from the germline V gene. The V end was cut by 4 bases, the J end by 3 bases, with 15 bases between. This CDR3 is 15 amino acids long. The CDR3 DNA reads TGCGCCAGCAGCATGGGAACAACTGTGACAGATACGCAGTATTTT. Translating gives CASSMGTTVTDTQYF. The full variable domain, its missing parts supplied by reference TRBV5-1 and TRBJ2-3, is KAGVTQTPRYLIKTRGQQVTLSCSPISGHRSVSWYQQTPGQGLQFLFEYFSETQRNKGNFPGRFSGRQFSNSRSEMNVSTLELGDSALYLCASSMGTTVTDTQYFGPGTRLTVL.

The CDR3 region has the DNA TGTGCCAGCAGCCCCCGACTAGCGGGAGGGATTGGCGAGCAGTACTTC. Residues: CASSPRLAGGIGEQYF. The V call is TRBV11-2, the J call TRBJ2-7, with 14 bases matching TRBD2. The trim removed 5 bases at V and 6 bases at J, leaving 9 bases unmatched. The CDR3 is 16 residues long. Germline CDR1 and CDR2: SGHAT and FQNNGV.

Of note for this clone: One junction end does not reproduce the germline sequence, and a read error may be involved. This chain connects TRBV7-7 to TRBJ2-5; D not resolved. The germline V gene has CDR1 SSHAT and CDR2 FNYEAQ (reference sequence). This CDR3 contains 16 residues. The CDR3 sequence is CASSLGADPLQETQYF. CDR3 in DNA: TGTGCTAGCAGCTTGGGTGCAGACCCGCTCCAAGAGACCCAGTACTTC.

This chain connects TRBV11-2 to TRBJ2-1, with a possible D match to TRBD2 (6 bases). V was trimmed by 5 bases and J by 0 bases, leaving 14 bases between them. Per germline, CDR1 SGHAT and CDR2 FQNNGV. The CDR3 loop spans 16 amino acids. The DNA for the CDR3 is TGTGCCAGCAGCGAAGTAGCGGTTAGCTCCTACAATGAGCAGTTCTTC. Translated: CASSEVAVSSYNEQFF.

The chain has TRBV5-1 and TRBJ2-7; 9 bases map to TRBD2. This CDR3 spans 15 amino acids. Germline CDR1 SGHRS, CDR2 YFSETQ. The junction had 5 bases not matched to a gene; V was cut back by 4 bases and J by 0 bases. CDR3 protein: CASSTSAGGSYEQYF. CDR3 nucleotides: TGCGCCAGCAGCACCTCAGCGGGGGGCTCCTACGAGCAGTACTTC.

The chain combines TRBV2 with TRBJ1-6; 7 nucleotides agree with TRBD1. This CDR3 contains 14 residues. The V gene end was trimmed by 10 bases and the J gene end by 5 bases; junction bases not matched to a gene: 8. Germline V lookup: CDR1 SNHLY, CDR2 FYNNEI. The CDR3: CATRGDSNNSPLHF. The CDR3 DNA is TGTGCCACCCGAGGGGACAGTAATAATTCACCCCTCCACTTT.

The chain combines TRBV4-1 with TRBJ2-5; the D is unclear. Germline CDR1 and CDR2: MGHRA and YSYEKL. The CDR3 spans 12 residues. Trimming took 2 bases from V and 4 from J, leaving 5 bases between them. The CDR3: CASSQTGETQYF. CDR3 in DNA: TGCGCCAGCAGCCAAACGGGAGAGACCCAGTACTTC.

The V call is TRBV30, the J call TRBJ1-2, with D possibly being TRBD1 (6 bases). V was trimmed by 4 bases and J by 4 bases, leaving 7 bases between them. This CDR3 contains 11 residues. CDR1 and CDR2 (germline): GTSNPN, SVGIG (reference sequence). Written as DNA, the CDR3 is TGTGCCTGGAACAGGGCCTATGGCTACACCTTC. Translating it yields CAWNRAYGYTF.

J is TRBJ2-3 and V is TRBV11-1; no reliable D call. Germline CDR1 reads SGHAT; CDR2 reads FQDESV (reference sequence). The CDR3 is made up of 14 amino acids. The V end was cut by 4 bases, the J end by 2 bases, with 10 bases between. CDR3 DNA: TGTGCCAGCAGCTCAAGCGTTCACACAGATACGCAGTATTTT. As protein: CASSSSVHTDTQYF.

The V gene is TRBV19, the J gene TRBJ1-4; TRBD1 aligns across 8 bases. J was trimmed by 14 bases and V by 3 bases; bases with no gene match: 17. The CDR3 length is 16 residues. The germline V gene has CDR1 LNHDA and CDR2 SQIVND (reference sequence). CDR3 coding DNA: TGTGCCAGTAGTATGGGCGACAGGGGTAAGAGCATGGGGCTGTTTTTT. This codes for CASSMGDRGKSMGLFF.

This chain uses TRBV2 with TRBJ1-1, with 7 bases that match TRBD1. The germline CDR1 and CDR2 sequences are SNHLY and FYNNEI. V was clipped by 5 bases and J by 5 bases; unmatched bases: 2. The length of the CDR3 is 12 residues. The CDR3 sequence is CASSTGVTEAFF. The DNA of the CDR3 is TGTGCCAGCAGTACAGGGGTTACTGAAGCTTTCTTT.

CDR3 residues: CASSLVVGFYGYTF. CDR3 bases: TGTGCCAGCAGCTTAGTGGTGGGATTCTATGGCTACACCTTC. The rearrangement links TRBV7-2 to TRBJ1-2; D call uncertain. V shed 1 base and J shed 4 bases, with 10 bases lying between them. The CDR3 has 14 amino acids. Germline V gene sequence: CDR1 SGHTA, CDR2 FQGNSA.

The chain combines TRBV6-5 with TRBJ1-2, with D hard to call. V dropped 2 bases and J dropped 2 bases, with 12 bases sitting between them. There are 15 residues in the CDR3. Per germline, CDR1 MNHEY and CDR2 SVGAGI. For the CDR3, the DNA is TGTGCCAGCAGTTACGGGTCGGGAAAGAACTATGGCTACACCTTC. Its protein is CASSYGSGKNYGYTF.

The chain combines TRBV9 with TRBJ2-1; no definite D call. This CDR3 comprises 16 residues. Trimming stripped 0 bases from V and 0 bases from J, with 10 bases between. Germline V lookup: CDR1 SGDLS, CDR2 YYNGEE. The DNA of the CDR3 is TGTGCCAGCAGCGTAGTGTACGGAACCTCCTACAATGAGCAGTTCTTC. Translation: CASSVVYGTSYNEQFF.

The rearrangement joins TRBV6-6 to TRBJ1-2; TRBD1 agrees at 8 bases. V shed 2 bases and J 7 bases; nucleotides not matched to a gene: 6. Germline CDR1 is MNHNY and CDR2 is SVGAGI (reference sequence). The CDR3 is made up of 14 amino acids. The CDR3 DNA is TGTGCCAGCAGTTACACAGGGGGGTCCTTTGGCTACACCTTC. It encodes CASSYTGGSFGYTF.

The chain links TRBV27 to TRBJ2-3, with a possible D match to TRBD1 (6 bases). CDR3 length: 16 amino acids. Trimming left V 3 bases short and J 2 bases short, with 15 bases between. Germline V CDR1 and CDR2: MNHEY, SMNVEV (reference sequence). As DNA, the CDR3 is TGTGCCAGCAGTTTTCAACAGGGAAGTGTCACAGATACGCAGTATTTT. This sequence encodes CASSFQQGSVTDTQYF.